A single sample is the source of the 19 T cell receptor beta chains below, sequenced in a study of T-cell memory formation after mild COVID-19. TCRdb analysed the 5' RACE reads with MiXCR anew, one entry per CDR3 protein. The table has about 340,000 distinct CDR3 sequences, around 15% seen once. Sample: PBMCs or a T cell subset sorted from them (not recorded which). The receptors derive from a man in his late teens or twenties who had mild COVID-19 (a few samples of this study predate the infection). Cell type and time point are not known.

This clonotype appeared a few times. This CDR3 is CASSFQGTRSFLAGGLFF. CDR3 nucleotides: TGTGCCAGCAGTTTTCAGGGAACTAGAAGTTTCCTAGCGGGGGGCTTATTCTTC. V and J are TRBV12-3 or TRBV12-4 and TRBJ2-1, with TRBD2 matching 11 bases. The V and J ends lost 3 bases and 16 bases, in that order; junction bases with no gene match: 23. This CDR3 region has 18 residues.

This clonotype was seen a handful of times. The rearrangement links TRBV28 to TRBJ2-7, with 7 bases that match TRBD1. CDR3 length: 14 residues. Germline V lookup: CDR1 MDHEN, CDR2 SYDVKM. Trimming cost V 4 bases and J 5 bases; bases outside gene matches: 8. The CDR3 spells CASSSTGSEDEQYF. In DNA form, the CDR3 reads TGTGCCAGCAGTTCGACAGGGTCCGAAGACGAGCAGTACTTC.

A few counts support this clonotype. The V gene is TRBV20-1, the J gene TRBJ2-1; either TRBD1 or TRBD2 may supply D (6 bases each). In germline, CDR1 is DFQATT, CDR2 SNEGSKA (reference sequence). Between the trimmed V and J ends, which lost 3 bases and 1 base, there was a span of 13 bases. This CDR3 contains 15 residues. CDR3 sequence: CSARDWGASYNEQFF. As DNA, the CDR3 is TGCAGTGCTAGGGATTGGGGGGCGTCCTACAATGAGCAGTTCTTC.

Written as DNA, the CDR3 is TGTGCCAGCTCCTCAGAGTCGGCAACTGAAGCTTTCTTT. Translated: CASSSESATEAFF. J is TRBJ1-1 and V is TRBV18, with no clear D. The CDR3 is 13 amino acids. V gave up 6 bases and J gave up 5 bases, with 13 bases separating them. From germline, CDR1 is KGHSH and CDR2 LQKENI.

The CDR3 nucleotides are TGTGCCAGCAGGAAGCGGGGCCTCCTCAATGAGCAGTTCTTC. Encoded protein: CASRKRGLLNEQFF. This rearrangement joins TRBV12-3 or TRBV12-4 to TRBJ2-1; 7 nucleotides agree with TRBD2. Trimming cost V 6 bases and J 6 bases; bases outside gene matches: 8. The CDR3 has 14 amino acids.

The rearrangement links TRBV7-3 to TRBJ1-1, with TRBD1 matching over 9 bases. V dropped 4 bases and J dropped 12; count of bases not matched to a gene: 9. Germline lookup yields CDR1 SGHTA and CDR2 FQGTGA. The CDR3 has 13 amino acids. The CDR3 DNA sequence: TGTGCCAGCAGCTCCGGGGACAGGGCCACGACTTTCTTT. Its translation: CASSSGDRATTFF.

This clonotype was seen ten or more times. The chain links TRBV4-2 to TRBJ2-5; D possibly matches TRBD1 or TRBD2 (6 bases each). Per the germline V gene, CDR1 is LGHNA and CDR2 is YNFKEQ. V lost 1 base and J 1 base, leaving 7 bases between the germline ends. The CDR3 loop spans 14 amino acids. This chain's CDR3 is CASSQGGAQETQYF. For the CDR3, the DNA is TGTGCCAGCAGCCAAGGGGGGGCCCAAGAGACCCAGTACTTC.

This clonotype turned up a few times. The gene calls are TRBV7-2 and TRBJ1-6, with 7 bases fitting TRBD1. The length of the CDR3 is 14 residues. Per germline, CDR1 SGHTA and CDR2 FQGNSA. Trimming removed 6 bases from V and 5 bases from J; junction bases left unmatched: 4. The CDR3 spells CASRWTGDNSPLHF. The CDR3 DNA follows: TGTGCCAGCAGATGGACAGGAGATAATTCACCCCTCCACTTT.

This clonotype was detected a few times. The chain is built from TRBV20-1 and TRBJ2-4, with D possibly TRBD2 on 5 matching bases. This CDR3 has 13 amino acids. Looked up from germline, CDR1 is DFQATT and CDR2 is SNEGSKA (reference sequence). The V and J ends lost 6 bases and 5 bases respectively, with 14 bases between them. The CDR3, as DNA: TGCAGTGCGGAGAGGGTAGACGAAAACATTCAGTACTTC. This translates into CSAERVDENIQYF.

This clonotype occurred many times. The rearrangement links TRBV5-5 to TRBJ2-7; the D is unclear. This CDR3 contains 13 residues. Germline loops: CDR1 SGHKS, CDR2 YYEKEE (reference sequence). V lost 0 bases to trimming and J lost 5 bases, with 9 bases between them. DNA for the CDR3: TGTGCCAGCAGCTTGGTATCCCGGGACGAGCAGTACGTC. This translates into CASSLVSRDEQYV.

The rearrangement links TRBV4-3 to TRBJ2-1; 12 bases line up with TRBD2. CDR1 is LGHNA, CDR2 YSLEER, per germline. V lost 3 bases to trimming and J lost 4 bases; unmatched junction nucleotides: 7. This CDR3 comprises 17 residues. Here the CDR3 DNA reads TGCGCCAGCAGCCAGGATTCGACTAGCGGGGGTTACAATGAGCAGTTCTTC. This sequence encodes CASSQDSTSGGYNEQFF.

V usage is TRBV6-4 and J usage is TRBJ2-7; D gene ambiguous. The CDR3 is made up of 17 amino acids. Germline-derived CDR1 and CDR2 are MRHNA and SNTAGT. Trimming pared 0 bases from V and 2 bases from J, leaving 17 bases between. CDR3 in amino acids: CASSDSRGDKETYEQYF. The CDR3 DNA reads TGTGCCAGCAGTGACTCTCGAGGAGACAAGGAAACCTACGAGCAGTACTTC.

This chain joins TRBV27 and TRBJ2-5, with TRBD1 matching over 7 bases. The CDR3 extends over 14 amino acids. With V trimmed by 7 bases and J by 6 bases, 11 bases remained unmatched. CDR1 and CDR2 (germline): MNHEY, SMNVEV (reference sequence). The chain's CDR3 is CASNPTGLVQTQYF. The CDR3 coding sequence is TGTGCCAGCAACCCGACAGGGTTAGTGCAGACCCAGTACTTC.

A few counts support this clonotype. The chain uses TRBV10-3 and TRBJ2-1; the match to TRBD1 covers 8 bases. Germline V gives CDR1 ENHRY, CDR2 SYGVKD. The CDR3 length is 16 residues. The ends lost 6 bases at V and 0 bases at J; junction bases unmatched: 7. CDR3 amino acids: CAIRGAGGYSYNEQFF. The DNA of the CDR3 is TGTGCCATCAGAGGAGCAGGGGGCTACTCCTACAATGAGCAGTTCTTC.

This chain uses TRBV6-2 or TRBV6-3 with TRBJ1-1; D unclear. This CDR3 region has 12 residues. V was pared by 2 bases and J by 9 bases, with 10 bases between. The germline V gene encodes CDR1 MNHEY and CDR2 SVGEGT. The CDR3 region is CASSYLGQKAFF. As DNA, the CDR3 is TGTGCCAGCAGTTACCTCGGCCAAAAAGCTTTCTTT.

In its sample, this clonotype was seen a few times. V and J are TRBV6-5 and TRBJ1-2; D remains ambiguous. CDR1 and CDR2 (germline): MNHEY, SVGAGI. Trimming took 6 bases from V and 8 from J, leaving 10 bases between them. The CDR3 is made up of 11 amino acids. DNA of the CDR3: TGTGCCAGCAGCCCACGGGCAGGCTACACCTTC. This gives the protein CASSPRAGYTF.

The chain links TRBV4-3 to TRBJ1-6, with 9 bases identical to TRBD1. Unmatched junction bases numbered 8, after V lost 0 bases and J lost 8 bases. Germline V gene lookup returns CDR1 LGHNA and CDR2 YSLEER. The CDR3 sequence is 17 residues long. CDR3 DNA sequence: TGCGCCAGCAGCCAAGATTCCGGGGGACAGGGTCATTCACCCCTCCACTTT. It encodes CASSQDSGGQGHSPLHF.

The V gene is TRBV11-2, the J gene TRBJ2-3; unclear D gene. The CDR3 totals 12 residues. V lost 5 bases and J lost 8, with 11 bases in between. Germline V CDR1 and CDR2: SGHAT, FQNNGV. The CDR3 sequence: CASSTTGRTQYF. For the CDR3, the DNA is TGTGCCAGCAGCACCACGGGCCGTACGCAGTATTTT. Full variable domain (rest looked up from reference TRBV11-2 and TRBJ2-3): EAGVAQSPRYKIIEKRQSVAFWCNPISGHATLYWYQQILGQGPKLLIQFQNNGVVDDSQLPKDRFSAERLKGVDSTLKIQPAKLEDSAVYLCASSTTGRTQYFGPGTRLTVL.

V gene TRBV5-4 combines with J gene TRBJ2-5; D unresolved. V was trimmed by 4 bases and J by 2 bases, leaving 18 bases between them. This CDR3 spans 16 amino acids. Germline-derived CDR1 and CDR2 are SGHNT and YYREEE (reference sequence). The CDR3 DNA is TGTGCCAGCAGCCCCGACGGAAGCCGCAATCAAGAGACCCAGTACTTC. Translated, it gives CASSPDGSRNQETQYF.